The T cell receptor (beta chain) described here comes from a study of T-cell reconstitution after alpha-beta-depleted transplantation in children. This sample's TCRbeta library carried unique molecular identifier barcodes. TCRdb re-analysed the PCR reads in MiXCR, keeping a single row per CDR3 protein. The table has 420,000 or so distinct CDR3 sequences, roughly 10% seen once. Germline lookup yields CDR1 DFQATT and CDR2 SNEGSKA (reference sequence). V was clipped by 6 bases and J by 2 bases; unmatched bases: 17. This CDR3 contains 18 residues. The clonotype was recovered from a human donor who donated a stem cell graft to a child with acute myeloid leukemia. The sample in question was PBMCs from the stem cell graft donor, obtained from the stem cell graft. This rearrangement joins TRBV20-1 to TRBJ1-5, with 9 bases identical to TRBD1. As DNA, the CDR3 is TGCAGTGCGAGGGGAAGAACAGGGGGCGCTTTCGGCAATCAGCCCCAGCATTTT. As protein: CSARGRTGGAFGNQPQHF.